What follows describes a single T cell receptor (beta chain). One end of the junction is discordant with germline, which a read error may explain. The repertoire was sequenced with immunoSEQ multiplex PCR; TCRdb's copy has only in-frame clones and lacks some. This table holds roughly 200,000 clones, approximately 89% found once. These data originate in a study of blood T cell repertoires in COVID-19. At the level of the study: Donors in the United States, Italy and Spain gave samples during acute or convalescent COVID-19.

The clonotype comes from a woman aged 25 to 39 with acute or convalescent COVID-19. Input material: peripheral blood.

The CDR3, as DNA: TGTGCCAGCAGTGAAGTTATGGAGGAAACAGTTCTTTTT. Translating it yields CASSEVMEETVLF. The V gene is TRBV6-1, the J gene TRBJ2-3; D possibly corresponds to TRBD2 (5 bases). Looked up from germline, CDR1 is MNHNS and CDR2 is SASEGT. The CDR3 length is 13 residues.